The sequence of this T cell receptor (beta chain) was determined in a study of blood T cell repertoires in COVID-19. Background on the study: Material from acute and convalescent COVID-19 was sourced from the United States, Italy and Spain. The cDNA or gDNA used as material had been derived from T cells, B-cell-depleted T cells, or PBMCs.

V lost 9 bases to trimming and J lost 0 bases, with 16 bases between them. Germline CDR1 and CDR2: SGHNT and YYREEE (reference sequence). The CDR3 is 15 amino acids. Authors' analysis steps: Reference gene primer amplification in the assay estimated nucleated cell counts. The table came from immunoSEQ multiplex PCR; TCRdb's copy has only in-frame clones and leaves some out. V and J calls and clone size follow that table, whereas D and trimming were derived from the DNA. Among 120,000 or so clones listed, over 70% were seen once. The TCR originated in a woman between 50 and 59 years old with acute or convalescent COVID-19. The sequenced material came from peripheral blood. The V gene is TRBV5-4, the J gene TRBJ1-3, with D perhaps matching TRBD1 (6 bases). This chain's CDR3 is CATSQGSSSGNTIYF. The DNA for the CDR3 is TGTGCCACTTCCCAGGGGAGCAGCTCTGGAAACACCATATATTTT. The complete variable domain, with remaining parts taken from reference TRBV5-4 and TRBJ1-3, reads ETGVTQSPTHLIKTRGQQVTLRCSSQSGHNTVSWYQQALGQGPQFIFQYYREEENGRGNFPPRFSGLQFPNYSSELNVNALELDDSALYLCATSQGSSSGNTIYFGEGSWLTVV.